The 32 T cell receptor beta chains in this list originate from one sample, sequenced in a study of T cell responses to AZD1222 COVID-19 vaccine. This table comes from immunoSEQ multiplex PCR, and its TCRdb copy is limited to in-frame clones, with some not included. The table has 100,000 to 120,000 clones, approximately 90% seen once; the top ten hold about 7.8%. Sequencing used peripheral blood, obtained on day 0 of AZD1222 vaccination. These TCRs come from an adult in good health.

J is TRBJ1-5 and V is TRBV3-1 (or the pseudogene TRBV3-2); TRBD1 aligns across 9 bases. V was clipped by 3 bases and J by 7 bases; unmatched bases: 13. CDR3 length equals 17 residues. Germline V gene data show CDR1 as LGHDT and CDR2 as YNNKEL (reference sequence). The CDR3 reads CASSHHPGTGLGQPQHF. CDR3 DNA sequence: TGTGCCAGCAGCCATCACCCCGGGACAGGGTTGGGACAGCCCCAGCATTTT.

The rearrangement links TRBV10-1 to TRBJ1-6, with no clear D. With 0 bases removed from V and 8 bases from J, the gap between germline ends came to 11 bases. The CDR3 runs to 15 residues. In germline, CDR1 is WNHNN, CDR2 SYGVQD (reference sequence). DNA of the CDR3: TGCGCCAGCAGTGAGTCACCCGGTGGGGATTCACCCCTCCACTTT. Translation gives CASSESPGGDSPLHF.

This chain uses TRBV21-1 with TRBJ2-1; the table's D call, TRBD1, was not checked against the DNA. TRBV21-1 is given as a pseudogene. This CDR3 has 14 residues. The CDR3 bases are TGTGCCAGCAGCCCGCCGGGACAGGTCGATGAGCAGTTCTTC. Its protein product is CASSPPGQVDEQFF.

The gene calls are TRBV2 and TRBJ1-2; TRBD1 matches 12 bases. The CDR3 sequence is 15 residues long. The germline V gene encodes CDR1 SNHLY and CDR2 FYNNEI. The junction had 11 bases not matched to a gene; V was cut back by 7 bases and J by 8 bases. The CDR3 sequence is CASKSGQGASGGYTF. The CDR3 DNA follows: TGTGCCAGCAAATCGGGACAGGGGGCTTCTGGAGGCTACACCTTC. Filled out from reference TRBV2 and TRBJ1-2, the complete variable domain reads EPEVTQTPSHQVTQMGQEVILRCVPISNHLYFYWYRQILGQKVEFLVSFYNNEISEKSEIFDDQFSVERPDGSNFTLKIRSTKLEDSAMYFCASKSGQGASGGYTFGSGTRLTVV.

The V call is TRBV10-1, the J call TRBJ2-2; D gene uncertain. This CDR3 is built from 13 residues. From germline, CDR1 is WNHNN and CDR2 SYGVQD (reference sequence). Trimming took off 8 bases at V and 4 bases at J, with 11 bases between the two ends. This CDR3 is CASSPPSTGELFF. CDR3 nucleotide sequence: TGCGCCAGCTCTCCCCCGAGCACCGGGGAGCTGTTTTTT.

The V gene is TRBV2, the J gene TRBJ1-6; possibly TRBD1 for D (6 bases). Trimming removed 2 bases at V and 7 bases at J, with 15 bases between. The germline CDR1 and CDR2 sequences are SNHLY and FYNNEI. This CDR3 is built from 16 residues. The CDR3 spells CASSEYGGRGNSPLHF. In nucleotides, the CDR3 is TGTGCCAGCAGTGAATACGGGGGGCGGGGAAATTCACCCCTCCACTTT.

The count of this clone is one. V is TRBV10-3 and J is TRBJ1-4, with a possible D match to TRBD1 (6 bases). V lost 4 bases to trimming and J lost 4 bases, with 16 bases between them. Germline CDR1 ENHRY, CDR2 SYGVKD. CDR3 length: 16 residues. The CDR3 DNA follows: TGTGCCATCAGTGCCAACCGGGGGGCGAATAATGAAAAACTGTTTTTT. As protein: CAISANRGANNEKLFF.

V is TRBV19 and J is TRBJ2-7; TRBD2 matches at 9 bases. V shed 4 bases and J 6 bases; nucleotides not matched to a gene: 7. Germline V CDR1 and CDR2: LNHDA, SQIVND (reference sequence). The CDR3 length is 14 residues. Written as DNA, the CDR3 is TGTGCCAGTAGTACACTTAGCGGGGGTGGCGAGCAGTACTTC. Translation gives CASSTLSGGGEQYF.

This chain uses TRBV11-2 with TRBJ2-7; a possible D gene is TRBD1 (6 bases). This CDR3 spans 14 amino acids. Germline loops: CDR1 SGHAT, CDR2 FQNNGV. With 8 bases removed from V and 0 bases from J, the gap between germline ends came to 14 bases. The CDR3 region has the DNA TGTGCCAGCCGTCCGCAGGGGTACTCCTACGAGCAGTACTTC. As protein: CASRPQGYSYEQYF.

This chain links TRBV10-1 with TRBJ2-2; no definite D call. The CDR3 totals 13 residues. Germline assignment: CDR1 WNHNN and CDR2 SYGVQD (reference sequence). V lost 5 bases and J lost 2, with 6 bases in between. CDR3 residues: CASSFRNTGELFF. CDR3 in DNA: TGCGCCAGCAGTTTCAGAAACACCGGGGAGCTGTTTTTT.

The chain couples TRBV4-1 to TRBJ1-1; D might be TRBD1 (6 bases). Germline V lookup: CDR1 MGHRA, CDR2 YSYEKL. V was clipped by 1 base and J by 1 base, with 13 bases between them. CDR3 length: 16 residues. CDR3 nucleotide sequence: TGCGCCAGCAGCCAAGCACGGATACAGGGGAACACTGAAGCTTTCTTT. Amino acid sequence: CASSQARIQGNTEAFF.

The rearrangement joins TRBV7-2 to TRBJ2-7, with unresolved D. Germline V gene sequence: CDR1 SGHTA, CDR2 FQGNSA. V was cut by 1 base and J by 2 bases, with 9 bases left in between. The CDR3 spans 14 residues. CDR3 protein: CASSLDPATYEQYF. As DNA, the CDR3 is TGTGCCAGCAGCTTAGATCCAGCCACCTACGAGCAGTACTTC.

The chain combines TRBV28 with TRBJ2-3; D remains unclear. CDR1 is MDHEN, CDR2 SYDVKM, per germline. The V gene lost 6 bases and the J gene lost 5 bases, with 12 bases spanning the gap. CDR3 length equals 13 residues. This chain's CDR3 is CASSQPGRDTQYF. In nucleotides, the CDR3 is TGTGCCAGCAGCCAACCGGGCCGAGATACGCAGTATTTT.

V gene TRBV5-1 combines with J gene TRBJ2-1; tentative D call: TRBD1 (5 bases). The CDR3 contains 15 residues. Germline CDR1 SGHRS, CDR2 YFSETQ. The V and J ends lost 0 bases and 5 bases respectively, with 12 bases between them. In DNA form, the CDR3 reads TGCGCCAGCAGCTTGGTTGTGGGGCCGGACAATGAGCAGTTCTTC. Residues: CASSLVVGPDNEQFF.

The V call is TRBV6-6, the J call TRBJ1-1, with D tentatively TRBD1 (6 bases). The germline CDR1 and CDR2 sequences are MNHNY and SVGAGI (reference sequence). Trimming removed 4 bases at V and 1 base at J, with 10 bases between. CDR3 length: 14 amino acids. CDR3 sequence reads: CASSSRQENTEAFF. The CDR3 DNA follows: TGTGCCAGCAGTTCCCGACAGGAGAACACTGAAGCTTTCTTT.

The CDR3 nucleotides are TGCGCCAGCAGCCTCGGTCGGGGAGGGGTCATGAACACTGAAGCTTTCTTT. Amino acid sequence: CASSLGRGGVMNTEAFF. V and J are TRBV4-1 and TRBJ1-1; perhaps TRBD1 as D (5 bases). Germline V gene lookup returns CDR1 MGHRA and CDR2 YSYEKL. Trimming left V 4 bases short and J 0 bases short, with 18 bases between. The CDR3 has 17 amino acids.

V usage is TRBV7-9 and J usage is TRBJ1-2, with 8 bases that match TRBD1. CDR1 is SEHNR, CDR2 FQNEAQ, per germline (reference sequence). Trimming cost V 4 bases and J 5 bases; bases outside gene matches: 6. The CDR3 runs to 14 residues. CDR3 in DNA: TGTGCCAGCAGCTCGACAGGGGAGGGGTATGGCTACACCTTC. It codes for CASSSTGEGYGYTF.

The chain links TRBV18 to TRBJ1-1; 7 bases agree with TRBD1. From germline, CDR1 is KGHSH and CDR2 LQKENI. The CDR3 covers 14 residues. V lost 4 bases, J lost 6 bases, and 8 bases stayed unmatched. CDR3 DNA: TGTGCCAGCTCACAGGACAGACAGGGATCTGAAGCTTTCTTT. It translates to CASSQDRQGSEAFF.

The chain uses TRBV9 and TRBJ1-2; TRBD1 is a possible D gene (5 bases). V gave up 0 bases and J gave up 7 bases, with 13 bases separating them. The CDR3 contains 14 residues. In germline, CDR1 is SGDLS, CDR2 YYNGEE. CDR3 amino acids: CASSVAGNGRGYTF. For the CDR3, the DNA is TGTGCCAGCAGCGTAGCAGGGAATGGTCGTGGCTACACCTTC.

The rearrangement joins TRBV12-5 to TRBJ2-2; 14 nucleotides line up with TRBD2. V lost 9 bases to trimming and J lost 1 base; unmatched junction nucleotides: 13. CDR1 is LGHNT, CDR2 FRNRAP, per germline. The length of the CDR3 is 19 residues. The CDR3 DNA follows: TGTGCTAGCGAATTCCGCGGGACTAGCGGGGGACTGAACACCGGGGAGCTGTTTTTT. It codes for CASEFRGTSGGLNTGELFF. The complete variable domain, with remaining parts taken from reference TRBV12-5 and TRBJ2-2, reads DARVTQTPRHKVTEMGQEVTMRCQPILGHNTVFWYRQTMMQGLELLAYFRNRAPLDDSGMPKDRFSAEMPDATLATLKIQPSEPRDSAVYFCASEFRGTSGGLNTGELFFGEGSRLTVL.

The chain is built from TRBV5-4 and TRBJ2-3; possibly TRBD2 for D (6 bases). In germline, CDR1 is SGHNT, CDR2 YYREEE (reference sequence). V was cut by 0 bases and J by 0 bases, with 14 bases left in between. The CDR3 sequence is 17 residues long. CDR3 sequence: CASSLGSSRGSTDTQYF. The CDR3, as DNA: TGTGCCAGCAGCTTGGGGTCGTCGCGGGGTAGCACAGATACGCAGTATTTT.

The chain recombines TRBV6-6 with TRBJ2-7; D remains unclear. From germline, CDR1 is MNHNY and CDR2 SVGAGI (reference sequence). Trimming pared 5 bases from V and 5 bases from J, leaving 13 bases between. The CDR3 extends over 13 amino acids. As DNA, the CDR3 is TGTGCCAGCAGTGACCAGGTTTCCCACGAGCAGTACTTC. Translation: CASSDQVSHEQYF.

Only one count was recorded for this clone. CDR3: CASNALGSVGYTF. In nucleotides, the CDR3 is TGTGCCAGCAACGCTCTAGGTTCCGTTGGCTACACCTTC. The rearrangement uses TRBV6-5 and TRBJ1-2, with no clear D. This CDR3 spans 13 amino acids. Germline V lookup: CDR1 MNHEY, CDR2 SVGAGI. The V gene lost 7 bases and the J gene lost 7 bases, with 16 bases spanning the gap.

The rearrangement links TRBV28 to TRBJ2-7, with a possible D match to TRBD1 (6 bases). The germline V and J ends were trimmed by 3 bases and 4 bases, with 19 bases remaining between them. This CDR3 comprises 16 residues. Germline CDR1 MDHEN, CDR2 SYDVKM. CDR3 loop: CASSFLTGSPPYEQYF. The CDR3 bases are TGTGCCAGCAGTTTTCTTACAGGGTCCCCCCCTTACGAGCAGTACTTC.

V and J are TRBV20-1 and TRBJ2-5, with 11 positions matching TRBD2. V shed 3 bases and J 5 bases; nucleotides not matched to a gene: 11. CDR3 length: 16 amino acids. Germline V lookup: CDR1 DFQATT, CDR2 SNEGSKA (reference sequence). CDR3 DNA sequence: TGCAGTGCTAGTGTGGTTAGCGGGGGGGCCAGGGAGACCCAGTACTTC. Its protein product is CSASVVSGGARETQYF.

The chain links TRBV2 to TRBJ2-7; no firm D call. With 8 bases removed from V and 2 bases from J, the gap between germline ends came to 13 bases. The CDR3 length is 13 residues. CDR1 and CDR2 from the germline V gene are SNHLY and FYNNEI. This chain's CDR3 is CASQIPRTYEQYF. CDR3 nucleotides: TGTGCCAGCCAAATCCCCAGGACCTACGAGCAGTACTTC. Complete variable domain (other parts from reference TRBV2 and TRBJ2-7): EPEVTQTPSHQVTQMGQEVILRCVPISNHLYFYWYRQILGQKVEFLVSFYNNEISEKSEIFDDQFSVERPDGSNFTLKIRSTKLEDSAMYFCASQIPRTYEQYFGPGTRLTVT.

This sequence joins TRBV7-6 and TRBJ2-5; D is uncertain. Germline V lookup: CDR1 SGHVS, CDR2 FNYEAQ. The CDR3 covers 11 residues. V lost 4 bases to trimming and J lost 5 bases, with 5 bases between them. For the CDR3, the DNA is TGTGCCAGCAGCTCCCGCGAGACCCAGTACTTC. Residues: CASSSRETQYF.

The rearrangement links TRBV28 to TRBJ2-7; D perhaps matches TRBD2 (6 bases). Trimming took 7 bases from V and 2 from J, leaving 15 bases between them. The CDR3 totals 14 residues. Germline CDR1 is MDHEN and CDR2 is SYDVKM. CDR3 protein: CASTPRTTTYEQYF. CDR3 DNA sequence: TGTGCCAGCACCCCAAGGACTACAACCTACGAGCAGTACTTC.

The chain couples TRBV19 to TRBJ1-5, with 9 bases matching TRBD1. J gave up 0 bases and V 6 bases, and 9 bases lay outside the gene matches. This CDR3 spans 17 amino acids. Germline V CDR1 and CDR2: LNHDA, SQIVND (reference sequence). CDR3 in amino acids: CASSNIQGAYSNQPQHF. Here the CDR3 DNA reads TGTGCCAGTAGCAATATACAGGGGGCCTATAGCAATCAGCCCCAGCATTTT.

The J gene is TRBJ1-1, the V gene TRBV27; 8 bases match TRBD1. The V gene's germline CDR1 is MNHEY and CDR2 SMNVEV (reference sequence). With 5 bases clipped from V and 5 bases from J, the junction kept 7 bases outside the gene matches. The CDR3 runs 14 residues. CDR3: CASSLGQGKTEAFF. CDR3 coding DNA: TGTGCCAGCAGTCTCGGACAGGGAAAAACTGAAGCTTTCTTT.

This clone was picked up one time. The chain recombines TRBV30 with TRBJ2-7; D remains unclear. Between the trimmed V and J ends, which lost 3 bases and 1 base, there was a span of 7 bases. This CDR3 comprises 12 residues. The germline V gene encodes CDR1 GTSNPN and CDR2 SVGIG (reference sequence). The CDR3 nucleotides read TGTGCCTGGAGCTGGTCTTCCTACGAGCAGTACTTC. Its translation: CAWSWSSYEQYF.

The V and J genes are TRBV10-3 and TRBJ1-3; the D is unclear. Germline CDR1 is ENHRY and CDR2 is SYGVKD. CDR3 size: 13 residues. Trimming cost V 10 bases and J 5 bases, with 15 bases left between them. CDR3 residues: CATRPGHRNTIYF. The CDR3 nucleotides read TGTGCCACGCGGCCCGGGCATCGAAACACCATATATTTT.